Following are 27 T cell receptor beta chains from one sample sequenced in a study of blood T cell repertoires in COVID-19. Sequencing was performed with immunoSEQ multiplex PCR; in TCRdb, only in-frame clones are kept and a portion is missing. The sample contains about 120,000 clones, roughly four fifths of which appear only once. Sequenced: peripheral blood. The source is a woman aged 55-70 years with acute or convalescent COVID-19.

The gene calls are TRBV7-3 and TRBJ2-3; D may be TRBD2 (6 bases). From germline, CDR1 is SGHTA and CDR2 FQGTGA. This CDR3 is built from 14 residues. Trimming shortened V by 5 bases and J by 7 bases, and 16 bases separated the two germline ends. The CDR3 coding sequence is TGTGCCAGCAGCCGCGGGGACCTCCCCCATACGCAGTATTTT. This codes for CASSRGDLPHTQYF.

The CDR3 sequence: CASSRTSGGRTDTQYF. For the CDR3, the DNA is TGTGCCAGCTCACGGACTAGCGGGGGGCGCACAGATACGCAGTATTTT. This rearrangement joins TRBV18 to TRBJ2-3, with TRBD2 matching 14 bases. The CDR3 is made up of 16 amino acids. The ends lost 4 bases at V and 1 base at J; junction bases unmatched: 1. From germline, CDR1 is KGHSH and CDR2 LQKENI. The full variable domain, rest sourced from reference TRBV18 and TRBJ2-3, is NAGVMQNPRHLVRRRGQEARLRCSPMKGHSHVYWYRQLPEEGLKFMVYLQKENIIDESGMPKERFSAEFPKEGPSILRIQQVVRGDSAAYFCASSRTSGGRTDTQYFGPGTRLTVL.

This clone was observed a single time. This sequence joins TRBV4-3 and TRBJ1-2; TRBD1 is a possible D gene (5 bases). Between the trimmed V and J ends, which lost 5 bases and 7 bases, there was a span of 11 bases. This CDR3 is built from 12 residues. Germline loops: CDR1 LGHNA, CDR2 YSLEER. The CDR3 DNA reads as TGCGCCAGCAGCTCACAGGAGATTGGCTACACCTTC. This encodes CASSSQEIGYTF.

The chain uses TRBV18 and TRBJ2-7; TRBD1 agrees at 8 bases. J lost 1 base, V lost 3 bases, and 5 bases had no gene match. Germline lookup yields CDR1 KGHSH and CDR2 LQKENI. The CDR3 is 15 residues long. CDR3 region: CASSPQGQGSYEQYF. The CDR3 coding sequence is TGTGCCAGCTCACCTCAAGGACAGGGATCCTACGAGCAGTACTTC.

The rearrangement uses TRBV7-2 and TRBJ2-2; TRBD2 aligns across 11 bases. Germline V gene sequence: CDR1 SGHTA, CDR2 FQGNSA. The V gene end was trimmed by 3 bases and the J gene end by 3 bases; junction bases not matched to a gene: 6. The CDR3 has 17 residues. CDR3 sequence: CASSFSSGGWYTGELFF. The CDR3 DNA sequence: TGTGCCAGCAGCTTCTCTAGCGGGGGGTGGTACACCGGGGAGCTGTTTTTT.

The chain uses TRBV5-6 and TRBJ1-6; 8 nucleotides match TRBD1. V shed 4 bases, J shed 6 bases, and the junction held 15 bases outside the gene matches. CDR3 length: 18 amino acids. The germline gives CDR1 SGHDT, CDR2 YYEEEE. The CDR3 DNA sequence: TGTGCCAGCAGCCCACTCCGAGGACAGGGCGGGGGTAATTCACCCCTCCACTTT. This encodes CASSPLRGQGGGNSPLHF. The full variable domain, completed using reference TRBV5-6 and TRBJ1-6, is DAGVTQSPTHLIKTRGQQVTLRCSPKSGHDTVSWYQQALGQGPQFIFQYYEEEERQRGNFPDRFSGHQFPNYSSELNVNALLLGDSALYLCASSPLRGQGGGNSPLHFGNGTRLTVT.

The chain combines TRBV7-9 with TRBJ2-7, with D perhaps TRBD2 (5 bases). The germline V gene has CDR1 SEHNR and CDR2 FQNEAQ (reference sequence). Between the trimmed V and J ends, which lost 2 bases and 7 bases, there was a span of 21 bases. This CDR3 is built from 16 residues. CDR3 nucleotides: TGTGCCAGCAGCTTAAGTTTTGCGGGCCCCGTCCTTGAGCAGTACTTC. Translation: CASSLSFAGPVLEQYF.

This clone was seen only once. J is TRBJ2-7 and V is TRBV7-6, with 7 positions matching TRBD1. CDR3 length equals 15 residues. The ends lost 1 base at V and 0 bases at J; junction bases unmatched: 3. CDR1 SGHVS and CDR2 FNYEAQ come from the germline V gene. CDR3 region: CASSLGRGFSYEQYF. The CDR3 DNA sequence: TGTGCCAGCAGCTTAGGCAGGGGGTTCTCCTACGAGCAGTACTTC.

This chain connects TRBV3-1 (or the pseudogene TRBV3-2) to TRBJ2-5, with D maybe TRBD2 (6 bases). The CDR3 is 14 amino acids. V was pared by 0 bases and J by 5 bases, with 10 bases between. Germline loops: CDR1 LGHDT, CDR2 YNNKEL (reference sequence). The CDR3 DNA sequence: TGTGCCAGCAGCCAAGAAGGAGGGTCCGAGACCCAGTACTTC. Its translation is CASSQEGGSETQYF.

This chain links TRBV5-1 with TRBJ1-2; maybe TRBD1 (5 bases). Germline V gives CDR1 SGHRS, CDR2 YFSETQ. Trimming removed 1 base at V and 2 bases at J, with 9 bases between. The CDR3 extends over 14 amino acids. The CDR3 DNA sequence: TGCGCCAGCAGCTTGTCGACAGAGAACTATGGCTACACCTTC. It yields the protein CASSLSTENYGYTF. The full variable domain, rest sourced from reference TRBV5-1 and TRBJ1-2, is KAGVTQTPRYLIKTRGQQVTLSCSPISGHRSVSWYQQTPGQGLQFLFEYFSETQRNKGNFPGRFSGRQFSNSRSEMNVSTLELGDSALYLCASSLSTENYGYTFGSGTRLTVV.

The rearrangement joins TRBV6-2 or TRBV6-3 to TRBJ1-2, with D uncertain. CDR3 length equals 13 residues. From germline, CDR1 is MNHEY and CDR2 SVGEGT. Trimming removed 5 bases at V and 1 base at J, with 8 bases between. CDR3 nucleotides: TGTGCCAGCAGTGGAGAATTTAACTATGGCTACACCTTC. Its translation is CASSGEFNYGYTF.

This clone occurred a few times. This sequence joins TRBV30 and TRBJ1-1, with D perhaps TRBD1 (5 bases). The CDR3 extends over 14 amino acids. The ends were cut back, 0 bases at V and 4 bases at J, with 12 bases in the middle. Germline CDR1 GTSNPN, CDR2 SVGIG (reference sequence). The CDR3 DNA is TGTGCCTGGAGTGTCCCGGGACTGGGCACTGAAGCTTTCTTT. Translated: CAWSVPGLGTEAFF.

This chain uses TRBV12-5 with TRBJ1-5, with TRBD1 identical over 8 bases. J lost 5 bases, V lost 7 bases, and 10 bases had no gene match. The CDR3 loop spans 15 amino acids. The germline V gene has CDR1 LGHNT and CDR2 FRNRAP. The CDR3 DNA reads as TGTGCTAGTGCCCCCTCGGGGACAGGCTATCAGCCCCAGCATTTT. This translates into CASAPSGTGYQPQHF.

This clone was counted once. The chain uses TRBV2 and TRBJ2-7, with D perhaps TRBD2 (5 bases). CDR3 length: 13 residues. Germline lookup yields CDR1 SNHLY and CDR2 FYNNEI. Trimming took 6 bases from V and 1 from J, leaving 10 bases between them. This CDR3 reads CASRPRGSYEQYF. CDR3 DNA: TGTGCCAGCAGACCCCGCGGGTCCTACGAGCAGTACTTC.

The rearrangement uses TRBV7-2 and TRBJ1-5, with TRBD1 matching 8 bases. This CDR3 is 15 amino acids long. Germline-derived CDR1 and CDR2 are SGHTA and FQGNSA. V was pared by 5 bases and J by 2 bases, with 5 bases of the junction left unmatched. The CDR3: CASSKQGVRNQPQHF. As DNA, the CDR3 is TGTGCCAGCAGCAAACAGGGGGTTCGCAATCAGCCCCAGCATTTT.

The rearrangement uses TRBV5-4 and TRBJ2-7; 10 bases are a match to TRBD1. V lost 0 bases and J lost 4; bases outside the gene matches: 4. There are 15 residues in the CDR3. Germline V gives CDR1 SGHNT, CDR2 YYREEE (reference sequence). CDR3: CASSLGGQGIYEQYF. The CDR3 DNA reads as TGTGCCAGCAGCTTGGGGGGACAGGGGATTTACGAGCAGTACTTC.

V gene TRBV7-2 combines with J gene TRBJ2-1; D might be TRBD1 (5 bases). Trimming pared 1 base from V and 10 bases from J, leaving 17 bases between. The CDR3 spans 15 residues. Germline CDR1 and CDR2: SGHTA and FQGNSA. DNA of the CDR3: TGTGCCAGCAGCTTAGATCGACAGACCGGTAGGGAGCAGTTCTTC. Translating it yields CASSLDRQTGREQFF.

The V call is TRBV7-7, the J call TRBJ1-4; D not certain. CDR1 is SSHAT, CDR2 FNYEAQ, per germline (reference sequence). CDR3 size: 13 residues. V dropped 2 bases and J dropped 3 bases, with 4 bases sitting between them. Here the CDR3 reads CASSLSANEKLFF. The CDR3 coding sequence is TGTGCCAGCAGCTTATCGGCTAATGAAAAACTGTTTTTT.

The gene calls are TRBV19 and TRBJ2-7; D may be TRBD2 (5 bases). The CDR3 is 13 residues long. Trimming took 6 bases from V and 5 from J, leaving 14 bases between them. Germline CDR1 reads LNHDA; CDR2 reads SQIVND (reference sequence). The CDR3 coding sequence is TGTGCCAGTAGCCTAGCCCAGACACACGAGCAGTACTTC. This codes for CASSLAQTHEQYF.

The chain employs TRBV4-1 and TRBJ2-3; TRBD1 agrees at 8 bases. This CDR3 region has 15 residues. Trimming removed 4 bases from V and 5 bases from J; junction bases left unmatched: 8. Germline V gene lookup returns CDR1 MGHRA and CDR2 YSYEKL. The CDR3 coding sequence is TGCGCCAGCAGCCTACAGGGGGGCCACGTAGATACGCAGTATTTT. Protein: CASSLQGGHVDTQYF.

The genes are TRBV10-3 and TRBJ2-4; 11 nucleotides line up with TRBD1. This CDR3 is 13 amino acids long. CDR1 is ENHRY, CDR2 SYGVKD, per germline. The V gene end was trimmed by 11 bases and the J gene end by 8 bases; junction bases not matched to a gene: 8. The CDR3 DNA reads TGTGCCTCTACCCAGGGACAGGGGGACATTCAGTACTTC. Amino acid sequence: CASTQGQGDIQYF.

This chain joins TRBV6-6 and TRBJ2-1; D unclear. This CDR3 spans 13 amino acids. Germline V gene lookup returns CDR1 MNHNY and CDR2 SVGAGI (reference sequence). V was pared by 1 base and J by 6 bases, with 7 bases between. CDR3 in DNA: TGTGCCAGCAGTTACTACAACAGCAATGAGCAGTTCTTC. It codes for CASSYYNSNEQFF.

The genes are TRBV18 and TRBJ1-1; 9 bases map to TRBD1. Germline CDR1 is KGHSH and CDR2 is LQKENI. The CDR3 has 18 residues. Trimming took 3 bases from V and 1 from J; bases not matched to a gene: 12. The CDR3 is CASSPTQVGQGKNTEAFF. The DNA for the CDR3 is TGTGCCAGCTCACCTACTCAAGTCGGACAGGGGAAGAACACTGAAGCTTTCTTT.

About this clone itself: Other nucleotide sequences from this sample produce the same CDR3. The rearrangement uses TRBV5-1 and TRBJ2-3; perhaps TRBD2 as D (7 bases). Germline CDR1 and CDR2: SGHRS and YFSETQ. The CDR3 consists of 15 residues. V was cut by 4 bases and J by 1 base, with 13 bases left in between. The CDR3 here is CASSRTGGRTDTQYF. CDR3 in DNA: TGCGCCAGCAGCCGAACGGGGGGCCGCACAGATACGCAGTATTTT.

The chain combines TRBV6-5 with TRBJ1-3, with D unresolved. CDR3 length equals 15 residues. Trimming removed 7 bases at V and 2 bases at J, with 15 bases between. CDR1 MNHEY and CDR2 SVGAGI come from the germline V gene. The CDR3 loop is CASTPTDGPGNTIYF. For the CDR3, the DNA is TGTGCCAGCACCCCCACAGATGGTCCTGGAAACACCATATATTTT.

The J gene is TRBJ1-1, the V gene TRBV30; D ambiguous. The length of the CDR3 is 11 residues. Trimming removed 2 bases from V and 11 bases from J, with 12 bases in between. Germline-derived CDR1 and CDR2 are GTSNPN and SVGIG (reference sequence). The CDR3 loop is CAWSRVGGAFF. The CDR3 coding sequence is TGTGCCTGGAGTAGGGTGGGCGGGGCTTTCTTT.

This rearrangement joins TRBV7-9 to TRBJ1-1, with 7 bases fitting TRBD1. Germline trimming cut 2 bases from V and 5 bases from J; bases unmatched to any gene: 11. CDR1 SEHNR and CDR2 FQNEAQ come from the germline V gene (reference sequence). The CDR3 is made up of 16 amino acids. CDR3 sequence: CASSLWNPGGRTEAFF. The CDR3 region has the DNA TGTGCCAGCAGCTTATGGAATCCAGGGGGTAGAACTGAAGCTTTCTTT.